The clone carrying this T cell receptor beta chain was seen once. Trimming shortened V by 2 bases and J by 5 bases, and 15 bases separated the two germline ends. The germline V gene has CDR1 MDHEN and CDR2 SYDVKM. The length of the CDR3 is 15 residues. The sample originates from a study of T cell responses to AZD1222 COVID-19 vaccine. This table comes from immunoSEQ multiplex PCR, and its TCRdb copy is limited to in-frame clones, with some not included. Among about 110,000 clones listed, about nine tenths were seen once. Here the sequenced sample was peripheral blood, taken on day 0 of MenACWY control vaccination. The clonotype was recovered from an adult in good health. This chain connects TRBV28 to TRBJ1-1, with D tentatively TRBD1 (5 bases). DNA of the CDR3: TGTGCCAGCAGTTTACGGGGCAACTATAAGACTGAAGCTTTCTTT. It codes for CASSLRGNYKTEAFF.